Shown below are 12 T cell receptor beta chains from a single sample sequenced in a study of human T cells and chemical hapten exposure. Time point reported: pre-sensitization, week 0. As for treatment: therapeutic diphenylcyclopropenone sensitization with weekly scalp DPC. One entry per CDR3 protein results from TCRdb running MiXCR on the RACE reads. The table lists 350,000 to 450,000 distinct CDR3 sequences, 5.1% of them singletons. The sequenced sample was whole blood, obtained in connection with sensitization to the hapten diphenylcyclopropenone (DPC). All receptors derive from a woman aged 45-65 years with alopecia areata. Some clones in this sample may be carry-over from other donors' samples.

J is TRBJ2-2 and V is TRBV2; the match to TRBD1 covers 9 bases. CDR3 length equals 13 residues. The ends lost 10 bases at V and 5 bases at J; junction bases unmatched: 5. The V gene's germline CDR1 is SNHLY and CDR2 FYNNEI. This chain's CDR3 is CATGQGVTGELFF. For the CDR3, the DNA is TGTGCCACGGGACAGGGCGTAACCGGGGAGCTGTTTTTT.

This clonotype was seen many times. The V gene is TRBV12-3 or TRBV12-4, the J gene TRBJ2-1; TRBD2 is a possible D gene (5 bases). The CDR3 loop spans 12 amino acids. Trimming removed 6 bases at V and 8 bases at J, with 11 bases between. This chain's CDR3 is CASSGNWDEQFF. The CDR3 region has the DNA TGTGCCAGCAGCGGGAATTGGGATGAGCAGTTCTTC.

This clonotype was observed many times. The chain links TRBV7-2 to TRBJ2-7, with 8 bases matching TRBD2. The length of the CDR3 is 15 residues. Germline CDR1 reads SGHTA; CDR2 reads FQGNSA. V lost 3 bases to trimming and J lost 5 bases; unmatched junction nucleotides: 9. CDR3 nucleotide sequence: TGTGCCAGCAGCTTGCAAGCGGGAGCCGGCAACGAGCAGTACTTC. Translated, it gives CASSLQAGAGNEQYF.

This clonotype was seen a handful of times. The V gene is TRBV4-2, the J gene TRBJ1-2; tentatively, D is TRBD1 (5 bases). This CDR3 has 17 residues. Germline V lookup: CDR1 LGHNA, CDR2 YNFKEQ. The V end lost 4 bases, the J end lost 0 bases, and 18 bases lay between the germline ends. CDR3 sequence (DNA): TGTGCCAGCAGCCCTTCCGGGACGGCTTCTTCTAACTATGGCTACACCTTC. Encoded protein: CASSPSGTASSNYGYTF.

The chain links TRBV5-6 to TRBJ1-5; no clear D. CDR1 and CDR2 from the germline V gene are SGHDT and YYEEEE. Deletions cut 2 bases from V and 0 bases from J, with 9 bases between. The CDR3 sequence is 15 residues long. Here the CDR3 reads CASSLRLYSNQPQHF. As DNA, the CDR3 is TGTGCCAGCAGCTTAAGACTCTATAGCAATCAGCCCCAGCATTTT.

This clonotype was recorded at least ten times. The V gene is TRBV10-3, the J gene TRBJ2-7, with 9 bases identical to TRBD1. The V and J ends lost 11 bases and 3 bases, in that order; junction bases with no gene match: 2. CDR3 length: 11 residues. The germline CDR1 and CDR2 sequences are ENHRY and SYGVKD. The CDR3 here is CAATGGYEQYF. The DNA for the CDR3 is TGTGCCGCGACAGGGGGCTACGAGCAGTACTTC.

In this sample, this clonotype turned up many times. The CDR3: CASSPDRVYEQYF. The CDR3 nucleotides read TGTGCCAGCAGTCCGGACAGGGTTTACGAGCAGTACTTC. This sequence joins TRBV12-3 or TRBV12-4 and TRBJ2-7, with 8 bases that match TRBD1. The CDR3 length is 13 residues. V lost 5 bases and J lost 4; bases outside the gene matches: 4.

This clonotype was recorded a few times. The chain links TRBV29-1 to TRBJ1-1; 7 nucleotides align to TRBD1. The CDR3 loop spans 13 amino acids. V gave up 4 bases and J gave up 8 bases; unmatched junction bases: 10. CDR1 is SQVTM and CDR2 is ANQGSEA in the germline V gene. The CDR3 nucleotides are TGCAGCGTTGGGGGCAGGGGGGCAAGAGAAGCTTTCTTT. Protein sequence: CSVGGRGAREAFF.

Many counts were recorded for this clonotype. The rearrangement links TRBV24-1 to TRBJ2-2, with D unresolved. This CDR3 is built from 15 residues. V lost 6 bases and J 4 bases, leaving 14 bases between the germline ends. Germline CDR1 KGHDR, CDR2 SFDVKD. The chain's CDR3 is CATSTRTAPTGELFF. The DNA of the CDR3 is TGTGCCACCAGTACCCGGACGGCGCCCACCGGGGAGCTGTTTTTT.

This chain connects TRBV6-6 to TRBJ1-3, with D uncertain. Deletions cut 0 bases from V and 2 bases from J, with 14 bases between. The CDR3 sequence is 17 residues long. The germline V gene encodes CDR1 MNHNY and CDR2 SVGAGI (reference sequence). CDR3 sequence (DNA): TGTGCCAGCAGTTACTCGAGAGGGCCTGAAACTGGAAACACCATATATTTT. This encodes CASSYSRGPETGNTIYF.

This clonotype was counted only a few times. This chain connects TRBV6-5 to TRBJ1-1; TRBD1 might be the D (6 bases). V lost 6 bases and J 4 bases, leaving 12 bases between the germline ends. Germline-derived CDR1 and CDR2 are MNHEY and SVGAGI. This CDR3 contains 13 residues. CDR3 residues: CASSTGSLTEAFF. CDR3 DNA: TGTGCCAGCAGCACAGGGTCTCTCACTGAAGCTTTCTTT.

This clonotype was counted between two and nine times. The CDR3 DNA reads TGTGCCAGCAGTTACCAGGGGCAGGGGGATTCTAGAGAGACCCAGTACTTC. The encoded protein is CASSYQGQGDSRETQYF. This chain connects TRBV6-6 to TRBJ2-5; 7 bases are shared with TRBD1. V shed 2 bases and J 4 bases; nucleotides not matched to a gene: 13. CDR3 length: 17 residues. Germline CDR1 reads MNHNY; CDR2 reads SVGAGI (reference sequence).